This entry describes one TCR beta chain. This clone was detected once. There is no known antigen for this receptor. One base away there is no much larger clone; base qualities are not given. The sample is drawn from a study of blood T cell repertoires in COVID-19 (dated by TCRdb to the early 2020s). For the study in its entirety: Collaborator samples came from the United States, Italy and Spain and covered acute and convalescent phases of COVID-19. The prospective study material was composed of cDNA or gDNA derived from T cells, B-cell-depleted T cells, or PBMCs. The dataset comprised deeply sampled blood TCRbeta repertoires from subjects exposed to, actively infected with, or recovered from COVID-19. The repertoires were made available in a free public database intended to serve as a resource for research on the immune response to SARS-CoV-2. Samples were obtained from the ongoing ImmuneRACE study (first 160 participants) and from 1,254 subjects provided by 6 global collaborators. Nearly every sample came with metadata listing a de-identified subject ID, COVID-19 status, age in years and sex. Where available, HLA class I and class II types were taken from metadata supplied by the sample provider and were not determined by assay-based typing. Study-level results and caveats: The quantity of clinical and demographic metadata differed by source and by participant and was supplied without curation.

TCRbeta CDR3 regions were amplified from genomic DNA using the immunoSEQ Assay, a bias-controlled multiplex PCR. The published analysis was carried out like this. Within the assay, amplification of reference gene primers was used to estimate how many nucleated cells each sample contained. To quantify the absolute abundance of each unique TCRbeta CDR3 rearrangement, sequence reads were collapsed and filtered. For each sample, productive Simpson clonality was calculated by taking the square root of Simpson's diversity index across productive rearrangements. This is the immuneACCESS table as TCRdb keeps it, with only in-frame sequences that have V and J called. A part of the clones is gone; compared with another copy, unresolved V genes explain less than half, and the rest is unexplained. V, J and clone size are those of that table, while D and trimming were read from the DNA. This sample gives 200,000 to 250,000 clones in total; roughly 85% of them show up just once. The ten biggest clones cover 10% to 14% of the sample.

In the prospective study, participants were 18 to 89 years old, resided in around 25 geographic areas of the United States, and were enrolled through a virtual design. Cohort assignment in the prospective study relied on participant-reported clinical history from a screening survey and a study questionnaire. For ImmuneRACE Cohort 3, a participant was defined as recovered based on two consecutive negative NP/OP PCR tests, clearance by a healthcare professional, or resolution of symptoms. In the prospective study, mobile phlebotomists collected whole blood, serum and a nasopharyngeal or oropharyngeal swab from each participant. Over a 2-month period, participants in the prospective study had the option of providing additional blood draws and questionnaires. Prospective study blood samples were shipped either frozen or at room temperature before DNA extraction. The sequencing input was PBMCs or T cells enriched from blood (not recorded which). The TCR sequence derives from a man aged 25 to 40 who had recovered from COVID-19.

The CDR3 region reads CASRRTVGDEKLFF. The sequenced DNA: TGTGCCAGTAGGCGGACAGTGGGGGATGAAAAACTGTTTTTT. The V gene is TRBV19 and the J gene is TRBJ1-4; the D gene is possibly TRBD1, with 6 bases matching. Its CDR3 holds 14 amino acids, cysteine through phenylalanine. Of all the DNA, just the CDR3 is kept, 42 bases in frame from base 1. V is clipped by 6 bases and J by 6 bases, and the sequence between their germline boundaries is 14 bases long. Via the germline V gene (reference sequence), CDR1 is LNHDA and CDR2 SQIVND.